This T cell receptor (beta chain) was recorded in a study of response to subunit inactivated influenza vaccine (dated by TCRdb to between 2018 and 2020). Broadly, across the study: The study used deep quantitative T cell receptor repertoire profiling to track responses to a trivalent subunit inactivated influenza vaccine. The full study reports these points: The authors proposed that each seasonal influenza vaccination may bring in only a limited number of new T cells.

This clonotype showed up just a few times. What antigen it recognizes has not been identified. Per-base quality was not reported, and no clone a single base away is much larger than it. The library relied on RT-PCR. The reads were generated on an Illumina HiSeq 2500. TCRdb took the public reads, trimmed them with fastp at Q25, ran MiXCR for clone calling and kept in-frame beta chains. Rows are unified per CDR3 protein, each entry keeping the most common DNA and genes. The sample has 860,000 or so distinct CDR3 sequences on record, 21% of them singletons. Roughly a tenth of the sample goes to the ten largest clones. The CDR3 starts with the cysteine, ends with the phenylalanine, and has 17 residues. The kept DNA is CDR3 alone, 51 bases in frame from the first base.

The TCR originated in a man aged 50-59 years who received an inactivated influenza vaccine. Donor details come from another sample of the same person, matched by shared clones. The rearranged chain carries TRBV21-1 and TRBJ2-2; the table assigns TRBD1, which was not confirmed against the DNA. TRBV21-1 constitutes a pseudogene. The sample in question was PBMCs from blood, obtained more than 4 days after vaccination. The CDR3 loop reads CASSKRGQGCDTGELFF. The DNA is as follows: TGTGCCAGCAGCAAAAGGGGACAGGGGTGTGACACCGGGGAGCTGTTTTTT.